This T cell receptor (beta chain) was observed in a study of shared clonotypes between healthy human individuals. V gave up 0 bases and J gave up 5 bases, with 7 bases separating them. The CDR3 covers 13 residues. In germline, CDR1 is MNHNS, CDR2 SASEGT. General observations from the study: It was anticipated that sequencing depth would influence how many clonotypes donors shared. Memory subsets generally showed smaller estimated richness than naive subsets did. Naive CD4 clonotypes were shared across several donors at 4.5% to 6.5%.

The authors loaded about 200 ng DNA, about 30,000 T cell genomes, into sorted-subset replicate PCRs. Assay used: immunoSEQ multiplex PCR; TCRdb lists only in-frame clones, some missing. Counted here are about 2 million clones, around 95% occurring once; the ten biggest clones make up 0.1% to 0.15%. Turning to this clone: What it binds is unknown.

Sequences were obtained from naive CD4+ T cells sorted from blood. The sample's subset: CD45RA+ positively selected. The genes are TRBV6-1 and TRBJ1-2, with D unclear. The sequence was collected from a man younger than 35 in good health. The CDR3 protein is CASSEASHYGYTF. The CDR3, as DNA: TGTGCCAGCAGTGAAGCGAGTCATTATGGCTACACCTTC.